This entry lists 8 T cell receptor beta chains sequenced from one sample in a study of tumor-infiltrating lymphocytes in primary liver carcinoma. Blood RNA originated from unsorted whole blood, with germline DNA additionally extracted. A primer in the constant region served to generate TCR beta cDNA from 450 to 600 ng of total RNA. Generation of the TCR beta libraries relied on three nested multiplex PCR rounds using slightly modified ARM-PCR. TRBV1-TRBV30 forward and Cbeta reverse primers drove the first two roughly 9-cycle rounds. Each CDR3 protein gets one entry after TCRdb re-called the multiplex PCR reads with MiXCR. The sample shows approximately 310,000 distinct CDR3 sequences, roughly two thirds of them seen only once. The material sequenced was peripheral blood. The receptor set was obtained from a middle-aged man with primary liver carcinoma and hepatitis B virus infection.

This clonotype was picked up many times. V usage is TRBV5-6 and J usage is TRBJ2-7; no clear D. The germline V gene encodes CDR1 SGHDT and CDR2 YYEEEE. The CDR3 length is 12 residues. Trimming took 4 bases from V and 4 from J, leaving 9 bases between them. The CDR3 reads CASSRDEYEQYF. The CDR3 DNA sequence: TGTGCCAGCAGCCGTGACGAATACGAGCAGTACTTC.

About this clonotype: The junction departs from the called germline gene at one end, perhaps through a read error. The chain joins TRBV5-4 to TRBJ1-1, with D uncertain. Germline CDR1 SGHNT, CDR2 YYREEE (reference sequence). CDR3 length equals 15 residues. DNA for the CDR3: TGTGCCAGCAGCTTGGTGTTGGGCGGGAACACTGAAGCTTCCTTT. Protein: CASSLVLGGNTEASF.

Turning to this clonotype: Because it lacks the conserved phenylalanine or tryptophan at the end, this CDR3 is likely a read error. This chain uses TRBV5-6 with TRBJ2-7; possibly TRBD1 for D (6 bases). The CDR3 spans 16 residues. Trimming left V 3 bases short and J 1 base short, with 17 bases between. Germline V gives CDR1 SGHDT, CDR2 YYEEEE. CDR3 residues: CASSSLPLGASYEQYL. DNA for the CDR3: TGTGCCAGCAGCTCGCTTCCCCTGGGGGCTTCCTACGAGCAGTACTTA.

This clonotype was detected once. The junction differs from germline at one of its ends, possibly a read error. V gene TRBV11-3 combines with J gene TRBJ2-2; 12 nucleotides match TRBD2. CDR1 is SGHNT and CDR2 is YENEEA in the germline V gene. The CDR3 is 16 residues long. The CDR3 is CPSSPGLAGTPGELFF. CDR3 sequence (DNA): TGTCCCAGCAGCCCCGGACTAGCGGGAACTCCCGGGGAGTTGTTTTTT.

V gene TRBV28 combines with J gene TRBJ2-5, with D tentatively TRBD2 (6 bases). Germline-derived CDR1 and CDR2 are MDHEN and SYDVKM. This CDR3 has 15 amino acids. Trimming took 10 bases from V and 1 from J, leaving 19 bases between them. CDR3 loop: CATLDRAGPQETQYF. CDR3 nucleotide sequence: TGTGCCACCTTAGACAGAGCGGGTCCCCAAGAGACCCAGTACTTC.

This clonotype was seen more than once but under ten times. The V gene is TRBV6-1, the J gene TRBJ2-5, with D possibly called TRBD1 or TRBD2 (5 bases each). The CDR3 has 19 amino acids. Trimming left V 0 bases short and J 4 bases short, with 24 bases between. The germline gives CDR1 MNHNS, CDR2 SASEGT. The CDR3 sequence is CASSEAASLSGTERETQYF. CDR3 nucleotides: TGTGCCAGCAGTGAAGCGGCCTCTCTATCCGGGACGGAACGAGAGACCCAGTACTTC.

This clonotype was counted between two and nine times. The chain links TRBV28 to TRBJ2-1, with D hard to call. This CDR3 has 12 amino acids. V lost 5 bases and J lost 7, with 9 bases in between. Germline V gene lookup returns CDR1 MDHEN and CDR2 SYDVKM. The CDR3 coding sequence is TGTGCCAGCAGTGTTTACGGAAATGAGCAGTTCTTC. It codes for CASSVYGNEQFF.

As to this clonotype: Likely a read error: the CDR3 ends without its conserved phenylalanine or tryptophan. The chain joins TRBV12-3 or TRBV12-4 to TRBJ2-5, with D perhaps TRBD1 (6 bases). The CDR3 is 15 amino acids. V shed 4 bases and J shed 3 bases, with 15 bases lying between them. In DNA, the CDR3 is TGTGCCAGCAGTTATCTGACAGGAACGGAAGAGACCCAGTACCTC. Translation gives CASSYLTGTEETQYL.